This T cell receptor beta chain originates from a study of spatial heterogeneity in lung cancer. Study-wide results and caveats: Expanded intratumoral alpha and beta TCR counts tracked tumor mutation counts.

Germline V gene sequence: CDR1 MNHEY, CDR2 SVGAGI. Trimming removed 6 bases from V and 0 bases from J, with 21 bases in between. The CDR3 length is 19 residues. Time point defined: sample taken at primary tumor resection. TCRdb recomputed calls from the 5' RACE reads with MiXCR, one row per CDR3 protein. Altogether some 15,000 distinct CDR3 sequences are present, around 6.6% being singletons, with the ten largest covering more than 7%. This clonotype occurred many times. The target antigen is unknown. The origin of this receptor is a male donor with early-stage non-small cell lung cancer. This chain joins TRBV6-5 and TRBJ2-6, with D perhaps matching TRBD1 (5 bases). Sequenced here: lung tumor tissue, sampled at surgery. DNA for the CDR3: TGTGCCAGCAGCCCAACCGGACACCCCCGAGTCTCTGGGGCCAACGTCCTGACTTTC. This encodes CASSPTGHPRVSGANVLTF.